These 9 T cell receptor beta chains originate from one sample sequenced in a study of blood T cell repertoires in COVID-19. TCRdb keeps only in-frame clones here, not all; method: immunoSEQ multiplex PCR. The sample has fewer than 350,000 clones, approximately 85% seen once; the top ten hold 2.2%. Sequenced: PBMCs or T cells enriched from blood (not recorded which). These receptor sequences come from a man aged 25-45 years who had recovered from COVID-19.

A remark on this clone: At one end the junction does not follow the germline gene, possibly because of a read error. The chain joins TRBV2 to TRBJ2-5; D is ambiguous. The CDR3 is 13 residues long. Germline values: CDR1 SNHLY, CDR2 FYNNEI. CDR3 residues: CASREGEVETQYF. Here the CDR3 DNA reads TGTGCCAGCAGGGAAGGCGAGGTAGAGACCCAGTACTTC.

The chain uses TRBV2 and TRBJ1-5, with D possibly being TRBD1 (5 bases). The germline gives CDR1 SNHLY, CDR2 FYNNEI. Trimming left V 6 bases short and J 4 bases short, with 10 bases between. This CDR3 region has 13 residues. For the CDR3, the DNA is TGTGCCAGCAGGGGGGGAAGTAATCAGCCCCAGCATTTT. Translating gives CASRGGSNQPQHF.

This clone was seen only a few times. The chain carries TRBV6-5 and TRBJ1-2; 7 bases map to TRBD1. Trimming removed 0 bases from V and 2 bases from J; junction bases left unmatched: 3. The CDR3 length is 15 residues. From germline, CDR1 is MNHEY and CDR2 SVGAGI. The CDR3 DNA reads as TGTGCCAGCAGTTACTCACGACAGGGAAACTATGGCTACACCTTC. Protein product: CASSYSRQGNYGYTF.

This CDR3 reads CASSSYRIPSYNSPLHF. The CDR3 DNA follows: TGTGCCAGCAGCTCATACAGGATACCCTCCTATAATTCACCCCTCCACTTT. The J gene is TRBJ1-6, the V gene TRBV7-8, with D perhaps TRBD1 (5 bases). V shed 4 bases and J shed 0 bases, with 13 bases lying between them. Germline V gene data show CDR1 as SGHVS and CDR2 as FQNEAQ. The CDR3 loop spans 17 amino acids.

V usage is TRBV7-8 and J usage is TRBJ1-2; no reliable D call. Germline values: CDR1 SGHVS, CDR2 FQNEAQ. This CDR3 has 14 residues. Trimming took off 6 bases at V and 4 bases at J, with 15 bases between the two ends. CDR3 sequence (DNA): TGTGCCAGCAGTCCTCCAGGAGGGTCCTATGGCTACACCTTC. Its protein is CASSPPGGSYGYTF.

The rearrangement links TRBV12-3 or TRBV12-4 to TRBJ2-7, with no clear D. Trimming left V 3 bases short and J 5 bases short, with 11 bases between. This CDR3 is built from 13 residues. The CDR3 coding sequence is TGTGCCAGCAGTTTTGCCCAGCGCGACGAGCAGTACTTC. Protein sequence: CASSFAQRDEQYF.

The rearrangement joins TRBV3-1 (or the pseudogene TRBV3-2) to TRBJ2-1; 8 nucleotides line up with TRBD1. The CDR3 contains 15 residues. V gave up 4 bases and J gave up 5 bases; unmatched junction bases: 7. Germline V lookup: CDR1 LGHDT, CDR2 YNNKEL (reference sequence). CDR3 coding DNA: TGTGCCAGCAGCCCCAGGGGGCGCGGGGACAATGAGCAGTTCTTC. Protein: CASSPRGRGDNEQFF.

The chain joins TRBV5-4 to TRBJ2-5; 7 nucleotides agree with TRBD2. V lost 0 bases and J lost 3; bases outside the gene matches: 8. CDR3 length: 16 amino acids. CDR1 is SGHNT and CDR2 is YYREEE in the germline V gene (reference sequence). The CDR3 coding sequence is TGTGCCAGCAGCTTGGTTCGGCCTGCGGGGGAAGAGACCCAGTACTTC. Translating gives CASSLVRPAGEETQYF.

The chain recombines TRBV19 with TRBJ1-2, with TRBD1 as a possible D gene (6 bases). This CDR3 is 14 amino acids long. The V end lost 3 bases, the J end lost 2 bases, and 10 bases lay between the germline ends. Germline V gene sequence: CDR1 LNHDA, CDR2 SQIVND (reference sequence). CDR3 protein: CASSIRQANYGYTF. The DNA for the CDR3 is TGTGCCAGTAGTATCAGACAGGCGAACTATGGCTACACCTTC.